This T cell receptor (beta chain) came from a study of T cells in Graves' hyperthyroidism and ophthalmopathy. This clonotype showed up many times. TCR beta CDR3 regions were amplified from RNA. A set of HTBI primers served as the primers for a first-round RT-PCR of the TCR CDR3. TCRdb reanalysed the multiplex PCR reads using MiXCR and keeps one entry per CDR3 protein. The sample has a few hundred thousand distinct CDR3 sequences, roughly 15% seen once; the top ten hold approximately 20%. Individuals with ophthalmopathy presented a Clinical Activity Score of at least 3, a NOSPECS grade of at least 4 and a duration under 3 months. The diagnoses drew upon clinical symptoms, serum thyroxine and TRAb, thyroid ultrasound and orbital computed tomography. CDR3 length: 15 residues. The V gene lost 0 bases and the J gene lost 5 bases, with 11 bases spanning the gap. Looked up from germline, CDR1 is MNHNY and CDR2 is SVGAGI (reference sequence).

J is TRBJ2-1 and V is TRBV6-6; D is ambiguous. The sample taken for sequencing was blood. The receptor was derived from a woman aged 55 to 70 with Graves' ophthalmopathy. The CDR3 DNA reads TGTGCCAGCAGTTACTCGGTCGATAGGAACAATGAGCAGTTCTTC. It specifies CASSYSVDRNNEQFF.